Listed here are 12 T cell receptor beta chains from one sample, sequenced in a study of OX40 agonist ivuxolimab in advanced cancers. Sequenced by immunoSEQ multiplex PCR; TCRdb stores in-frame clones only, minus some. The sample includes around 33,000 clones, more than 75% of them seen just once. The sample in question was CD4+ or CD8+ T cells sorted from blood, obtained in a trial of the OX40 agonist ivuxolimab. Receptor source: an adult with an advanced solid tumor such as melanoma, head and neck, liver or kidney cancer.

This chain links TRBV7-9 with TRBJ2-1; the D gene is possibly TRBD1 (6 bases). V gave up 5 bases and J gave up 2 bases, with 13 bases separating them. Germline V gene sequence: CDR1 SEHNR, CDR2 FQNEAQ (reference sequence). This CDR3 spans 15 amino acids. This CDR3 reads CASSRTVGTYNEQFF. In nucleotides, the CDR3 is TGTGCCAGCAGCCGGACAGTGGGAACCTACAATGAGCAGTTCTTC.

The genes are TRBV7-3 and TRBJ2-7, with D uncertain. This CDR3 contains 13 residues. V was pared by 1 base and J by 5 bases, with 9 bases between. Per germline, CDR1 SGHTA and CDR2 FQGTGA. In DNA, the CDR3 is TGTGCCAGCAGCTTAAACCCCCAGAACGAGCAGTACTTC. Translated, it gives CASSLNPQNEQYF.

The rearrangement joins TRBV28 to TRBJ1-4; D gene unclear. From germline, CDR1 is MDHEN and CDR2 SYDVKM. This CDR3 region has 17 residues. Trimming removed 1 base from V and 3 bases from J, with 15 bases in between. CDR3 protein: CASSLLGVSGANEKLFF. In DNA form, the CDR3 reads TGTGCCAGCAGTTTATTGGGAGTCTCAGGCGCTAATGAAAAACTGTTTTTT.

The chain has TRBV19 and TRBJ1-5; D remains unclear. This CDR3 spans 15 amino acids. V lost 5 bases and J 0 bases, leaving 11 bases between the germline ends. CDR1 and CDR2 from the germline V gene are LNHDA and SQIVND (reference sequence). CDR3 nucleotides: TGTGCCAGTAGTGCCGGGAAATATAGCAATCAGCCCCAGCATTTT. This translates into CASSAGKYSNQPQHF.

This clone showed up just once. Here the CDR3 reads CASSLLLLRDHTEAFF. CDR3 DNA: TGTGCCAGCAGCCTTTTATTGCTCCGGGATCACACTGAAGCTTTCTTT. The rearrangement joins TRBV7-4 to TRBJ1-1, with unresolved D. Trimming cost V 5 bases and J 3 bases, with 19 bases left between them. Germline V gene sequence: CDR1 SGHVT, CDR2 SQSDAQ. The CDR3 has 16 residues.

The table lists this clone with a count of one. The CDR3 loop is CASSLSGVGETQYF. CDR3 nucleotides: TGTGCCAGCAGTTTATCGGGAGTCGGAGAGACCCAGTACTTC. The V gene is TRBV27, the J gene TRBJ2-5, with D tentatively TRBD2 (5 bases). V was cut by 0 bases and J by 4 bases, with 9 bases left in between. The CDR3 contains 14 residues. The germline gives CDR1 MNHEY, CDR2 SMNVEV (reference sequence).

This clone was picked up a small number of times. The V gene is TRBV9, the J gene TRBJ1-2; D gene ambiguous. V lost 3 bases, J lost 7 bases, and 19 bases lay in between. Germline CDR1 is SGDLS and CDR2 is YYNGEE. The CDR3 has 15 amino acids. The CDR3 here is CASSGNNNDWGGYTF. The CDR3 coding sequence is TGTGCCAGCAGCGGAAATAATAACGATTGGGGTGGCTACACCTTC.

This sequence joins TRBV4-2 and TRBJ1-1; no reliable D call. There are 14 residues in the CDR3. In germline, CDR1 is LGHNA, CDR2 YNFKEQ. The germline V and J ends were trimmed by 0 bases and 1 base, with 6 bases remaining between them. This chain's CDR3 is CASSQETANTEAFF. The CDR3 region has the DNA TGTGCCAGCAGCCAAGAGACGGCGAACACTGAAGCTTTCTTT.

This clone was seen more than once but under ten times. The CDR3 nucleotides are TGTGCCAGCAGTGAATTGGAGCACCCATATTACGAGCAGTACTTC. It encodes CASSELEHPYYEQYF. This chain links TRBV6-1 with TRBJ2-7; D gene uncertain. Trimming took off 2 bases at V and 4 bases at J, with 15 bases between the two ends. The length of the CDR3 is 15 residues. CDR1 is MNHNS, CDR2 SASEGT, per germline.

This clone was counted once. The chain carries TRBV9 and TRBJ2-7; TRBD1 might be the D (5 bases). The CDR3 contains 12 residues. Trimming removed 4 bases from V and 6 bases from J, with 11 bases in between. Germline V gene lookup returns CDR1 SGDLS and CDR2 YYNGEE. CDR3 bases: TGTGCCAGCAGCACAGGCCCGGGCGAGCAGTACTTC. Its protein is CASSTGPGEQYF. Combining the CDR3 with reference TRBV9 and TRBJ2-7 gives the whole variable domain DSGVTQTPKHLITATGQRVTLRCSPRSGDLSVYWYQQSLDQGLQFLIQYYNGEERAKGNILERFSAQQFPDLHSELNLSSLELGDSALYFCASSTGPGEQYFGPGTRLTVT.

The chain employs TRBV19 and TRBJ1-5; possible D gene TRBD1, 5 bases. V lost 5 bases to trimming and J lost 4 bases, with 18 bases between them. CDR3 length: 16 amino acids. CDR1 and CDR2 (germline): LNHDA, SQIVND (reference sequence). The CDR3 sequence: CASSPGPREANQPQHF. In nucleotides, the CDR3 is TGTGCCAGTAGTCCAGGGCCTCGGGAGGCGAATCAGCCCCAGCATTTT.

This clone occurred once. The genes are TRBV7-9 and TRBJ2-1, with D perhaps TRBD2 (6 bases). The germline V and J ends were trimmed by 6 bases and 5 bases, with 20 bases remaining between them. Germline V gene lookup returns CDR1 SEHNR and CDR2 FQNEAQ (reference sequence). This CDR3 contains 16 residues. In DNA, the CDR3 is TGTGCCAGCAGGGGTTTCTCCGGGAGTAACGACAATGAGCAGTTCTTC. Its translation: CASRGFSGSNDNEQFF.